The clone carrying this T cell receptor (beta chain) was counted ten times or more. What it recognizes is unknown. The source of the sample is a study of glioma-infiltrating T cells. The iRepertoire nested amplicon-rescue multiplex PCR amplified TCR alpha and beta CDR3s from RNA. Input was 100-400 ng of tissue mRNA or PBMC total RNA. TCRdb called the multiplex PCR reads again in MiXCR, with one record for every CDR3 protein. The sample contains some 190,000 distinct CDR3 sequences, about 32% of which appear only once. Study outcomes and limitations: Gliomas, especially low-grade, showed above-expected tissue-blood divergence; non-neoplastic patients showed below. CDR3 overlap between tissue and blood was very small.

The junction had 6 bases not matched to a gene; V was cut back by 2 bases and J by 1 base. Germline loops: CDR1 MNHNY, CDR2 SVGAGI (reference sequence). CDR3 size: 16 residues. The sample consisted of glioma tissue, nonneoplastic brain tissue, or PBMCs (not recorded which). This sequence was found in a human donor with low-grade glioma or glioblastoma, undergoing nonglioma brain surgery, or in good health (not recorded which). The gene calls are TRBV6-6 and TRBJ2-7; 9 bases are a match to TRBD2. CDR3: CASSYPAGGPSYEQYF. The CDR3 region has the DNA TGTGCCAGCAGTTACCCGGCGGGAGGGCCTTCCTACGAGCAGTACTTC.